A single sample gave rise to the 13 T cell receptor beta chains below, sequenced in a study of T cell repertoires in cytomegalovirus infection. No cognate antigen is known for these TCRs. Using its own MiXCR run on the reads, TCRdb lists one record per CDR3 protein. The sample shows roughly 51,000 distinct CDR3 sequences, more than 15% of them seen only once. The material was CD8+ T cells from cultured PBMCs, obtained from culture after CMV antigen stimulation. The source is a human donor in good health (CMV status not recorded). Some clones in this sample may be carry-over from other donors' samples.

The chain links TRBV25-1 to TRBJ2-1; D uncertain. V lost 5 bases and J lost 8, with 10 bases in between. Germline lookup yields CDR1 MGHDK and CDR2 SYGVNS. The CDR3 runs 12 residues. CDR3 in amino acids: CASSSHFDEQFF. The CDR3 nucleotides read TGTGCCAGCAGTTCACATTTCGATGAGCAGTTCTTC. The whole variable domain, filled in from reference TRBV25-1 and TRBJ2-1, reads EADIYQTPRYLVIGTGKKITLECSQTMGHDKMYWYQQDPGMELHLIHYSYGVNSTEKGDLSSESTVSRIRTEHFPLTLESARPSHTSQYLCASSSHFDEQFFGPGTRLTVL.

The gene calls are TRBV6-2 or TRBV6-3 and TRBJ2-5, with a weak D call TRBD1 (5 bases). The V and J ends lost 5 bases and 5 bases respectively, with 12 bases between them. Germline CDR1 is MNHEY and CDR2 is SVGEGT. This CDR3 comprises 13 residues. The CDR3 nucleotides read TGTGCCAGCAGTGACGACAGCCGGGAGACCCAGTACTTC. This codes for CASSDDSRETQYF.

This clonotype has just a few counts. The CDR3 spells CASSSFSGQETQYF. In DNA form, the CDR3 reads TGTGCCAGCAGCTCCTTTTCGGGACAAGAGACCCAGTACTTC. V and J are TRBV7-2 and TRBJ2-5; possibly TRBD2 for D (5 bases). Per the germline V gene, CDR1 is SGHTA and CDR2 is FQGNSA. The CDR3 sequence is 14 residues long. Trimming left V 4 bases short and J 2 bases short, with 11 bases between.

In DNA, the CDR3 is TGTGCCAGCAGCGACAAGAAGGGGGGGCGCCACTACGAGCAGTACTTC. This encodes CASSDKKGGRHYEQYF. The rearrangement links TRBV7-2 to TRBJ2-7; tentatively, D is TRBD2 (7 bases). Germline V gene data show CDR1 as SGHTA and CDR2 as FQGNSA. V lost 5 bases to trimming and J lost 3 bases, with 20 bases between them. The CDR3 totals 16 residues.

This clonotype was found many times. The chain is built from TRBV9 and TRBJ2-5; TRBD2 matches at 14 bases. V trimming: 3 bases; J trimming: 4 bases; junction bases outside the gene matches: 2. CDR1 and CDR2 from the germline V gene are SGDLS and YYNGEE. There are 15 residues in the CDR3. CDR3 residues: CASSEGTSGRETQYF. The CDR3 nucleotides are TGTGCCAGCAGCGAGGGGACTAGCGGGAGAGAGACCCAGTACTTC.

The J gene is TRBJ2-1, the V gene TRBV7-8, with D maybe TRBD1 (5 bases). V gave up 1 base and J gave up 9 bases, with 13 bases separating them. Germline CDR1 and CDR2: SGHVS and FQNEAQ. This CDR3 region has 14 residues. The CDR3 is CASSLGGGAREQFF. In nucleotides, the CDR3 is TGTGCCAGCAGCTTAGGTGGTGGGGCCCGTGAGCAGTTCTTC.

This sequence joins TRBV7-8 and TRBJ2-1; tentatively, D is TRBD2 (6 bases). Deletions cut 5 bases from V and 0 bases from J, with 14 bases between. The CDR3 loop spans 16 amino acids. Germline assignment: CDR1 SGHVS and CDR2 FQNEAQ. CDR3 protein: CASSPNGGSSYNEQFF. The DNA for the CDR3 is TGTGCCAGCAGCCCTAATGGGGGGAGCTCCTACAATGAGCAGTTCTTC.

This clonotype was picked up many times. The chain recombines TRBV7-8 with TRBJ2-7; TRBD1 matches 8 bases. Germline CDR1 and CDR2: SGHVS and FQNEAQ. The CDR3 is 13 amino acids. Unmatched junction bases numbered 2, after V lost 3 bases and J lost 4 bases. The CDR3 bases are TGTGCCAGCAGCTTCGGACAGGGTTACGAGCAGTACTTC. Amino acids: CASSFGQGYEQYF.

V usage is TRBV5-5 and J usage is TRBJ1-5; no reliable D call. Germline CDR1 and CDR2: SGHKS and YYEKEE (reference sequence). This CDR3 comprises 15 residues. Deletions cut 4 bases from V and 0 bases from J, with 11 bases between. CDR3 sequence: CASSPLTYSNQPQHF. The CDR3 nucleotides read TGTGCCAGCAGCCCCTTAACCTATAGCAATCAGCCCCAGCATTTT.

This clonotype was counted a few times. J is TRBJ1-1 and V is TRBV15; possible D gene TRBD1, 6 bases. The germline V gene has CDR1 LNHNV and CDR2 YYDKDF (reference sequence). Between the trimmed V and J ends, which lost 0 bases and 3 bases, there was a span of 11 bases. This CDR3 contains 15 residues. CDR3 loop: CATSRDFRGYTEAFF. For the CDR3, the DNA is TGTGCCACCAGCAGAGATTTTAGGGGGTACACTGAAGCTTTCTTT.

V gene TRBV7-6 combines with J gene TRBJ2-7; 8 positions agree with TRBD1. Losses at the gene ends were 11 bases for V and 4 bases for J; bases not matched to a gene: 10. Germline V gene lookup returns CDR1 SGHVS and CDR2 FNYEAQ. The CDR3 has 13 amino acids. CDR3 amino acids: CAGSRTGSYEQYF. The CDR3 region has the DNA TGTGCCGGTTCACGGACAGGGTCATACGAGCAGTACTTC. Using reference TRBV7-6 and TRBJ2-7 for the parts outside the CDR3, the full variable domain is GAGVSQSPRYKVTKRGQDVALRCDPISGHVSLYWYRQALGQGPEFLTYFNYEAQQDKSGLPNDRFSAERPEGSISTLTIQRTEQRDSAMYRCAGSRTGSYEQYFGPGTRLTVT.

This clonotype showed up just a few times. The chain carries TRBV12-3 or TRBV12-4 and TRBJ1-1; a possible D gene is TRBD1 (5 bases). The CDR3 has 13 amino acids. Trimming left V 3 bases short and J 8 bases short, with 13 bases between. The CDR3 loop is CASSFISRDEAFF. The CDR3 DNA sequence: TGTGCCAGCAGTTTCATAAGTCGGGACGAAGCTTTCTTT.

This clonotype was counted between two and nine times. The chain uses TRBV7-8 and TRBJ1-1; D uncertain. Trimming shortened V by 1 base and J by 1 base, and 7 bases separated the two germline ends. There are 14 residues in the CDR3. Germline loops: CDR1 SGHVS, CDR2 FQNEAQ. This CDR3 reads CASSLDFRNTEAFF. The CDR3 nucleotides read TGTGCCAGCAGCTTAGACTTTAGGAACACTGAAGCTTTCTTT.